A single sample is the source of the 16 T cell receptor beta chains below, sequenced in a study of T-cell memory formation after mild COVID-19. TCRdb fed the 5' RACE reads into MiXCR, producing one record per CDR3 protein. Seen here are 250,000 to 300,000 distinct CDR3 sequences, 15% to 20% observed once, and the top ten hold roughly 25%. Source material: PBMCs or a T cell subset sorted from them (not recorded which). These receptors were taken from a young man who had mild COVID-19 (a few samples of this study predate the infection). Cell type and time point are not known.

The chain carries TRBV7-6 and TRBJ1-6; D perhaps matches TRBD1 (5 bases). Germline CDR1 and CDR2: SGHVS and FNYEAQ. Trimming took 5 bases from V and 6 from J, leaving 20 bases between them. CDR3 length equals 17 residues. CDR3 in DNA: TGTGCCAGCAGCCCACATCCTCGAGGGGCCCGTAATTCACCCCTCCACTTT. Translated, it gives CASSPHPRGARNSPLHF.

This clonotype has just a few counts. The chain uses TRBV6-5 and TRBJ2-3; 9 nucleotides match TRBD1. V shed 4 bases and J 7 bases; nucleotides not matched to a gene: 9. CDR3 length equals 15 residues. Germline V gives CDR1 MNHEY, CDR2 SVGAGI. The CDR3, as DNA: TGTGCCAGCAGTTTACAGGGGGCTTCACCGCATACGCAGTATTTT. It encodes CASSLQGASPHTQYF.

Only a few counts were recorded for this clonotype. The CDR3 nucleotides read TGTGCCAGCAGTTACGCGACAGAGCTCTCTAACTATGGCTACACCTTC. It encodes CASSYATELSNYGYTF. The chain combines TRBV6-6 with TRBJ1-2, with D tentatively TRBD1 (5 bases). Between the trimmed V and J ends, which lost 2 bases and 0 bases, there was a span of 13 bases. Germline values: CDR1 MNHNY, CDR2 SVGAGI (reference sequence). The CDR3 is made up of 16 amino acids.

This clonotype was counted ten times or more. V usage is TRBV11-2 and J usage is TRBJ2-2, with D hard to call. The germline V and J ends were trimmed by 0 bases and 7 bases, with 6 bases remaining between them. This CDR3 comprises 13 residues. Germline assignment: CDR1 SGHAT and CDR2 FQNNGV. The CDR3 bases are TGTGCCAGCAGCTTAGAGGGTGACGGGGAGCTGTTTTTT. Translation: CASSLEGDGELFF.

This clonotype was picked up a small number of times. The chain combines TRBV7-9 with TRBJ2-1, with D possibly called TRBD1 or TRBD2 (6 bases each). CDR3 length: 15 residues. V shed 4 bases and J shed 10 bases, with 20 bases lying between them. The germline CDR1 and CDR2 sequences are SEHNR and FQNEAQ (reference sequence). The DNA for the CDR3 is TGTGCCAGCAGCTCACGAGGGGGAGGCCCCAGAGAGCAGTTCTTC. Translation: CASSSRGGGPREQFF.

This clonotype was seen at least ten times. The chain uses TRBV7-2 and TRBJ1-5; no clear D gene. The V end was cut by 3 bases, the J end by 0 bases, with 9 bases between. Germline CDR1 SGHTA, CDR2 FQGNSA. CDR3 length: 15 amino acids. This chain's CDR3 is CASSLEVYSNQPQHF. The DNA of the CDR3 is TGTGCCAGCAGCTTGGAAGTTTATAGCAATCAGCCCCAGCATTTT.

The rearrangement joins TRBV29-1 to TRBJ2-7, with 10 bases matching TRBD1. Losses at the gene ends were 2 bases for V and 4 bases for J; bases not matched to a gene: 2. The CDR3 consists of 13 residues. Per germline, CDR1 SQVTM and CDR2 ANQGSEA. The CDR3 reads CSVELDRGYEQYF. The DNA for the CDR3 is TGCAGCGTTGAATTGGACAGGGGGTACGAGCAGTACTTC.

This clonotype was found many times. This sequence joins TRBV12-3 or TRBV12-4 and TRBJ2-2, with D perhaps TRBD2 (6 bases). The CDR3 covers 13 residues. The germline V and J ends were trimmed by 3 bases and 7 bases, with 9 bases remaining between them. DNA for the CDR3: TGTGCCAGCAGTTTGAGGCGGGGCGGGGAGCTGTTTTTT. This sequence encodes CASSLRRGGELFF.

This clonotype was counted between two and nine times. The J gene is TRBJ1-1, the V gene TRBV6-2 or TRBV6-3, with D unclear. V lost 4 bases and J 1 base, leaving 7 bases between the germline ends. CDR1 is MNHEY, CDR2 SVGEGT, per germline. CDR3 length: 13 residues. The CDR3: CASSLPTNTEAFF. CDR3 in DNA: TGTGCCAGCAGTTTGCCTACGAACACTGAAGCTTTCTTT.

The chain carries TRBV5-1 and TRBJ1-1; 9 nucleotides line up with TRBD1. J was trimmed by 5 bases and V by 4 bases; bases with no gene match: 15. The CDR3 is made up of 17 amino acids. Per germline, CDR1 SGHRS and CDR2 YFSETQ. The CDR3 reads CASSPRDRVASWTEAFF. DNA for the CDR3: TGCGCCAGCAGCCCCCGGGACAGGGTTGCGTCGTGGACTGAAGCTTTCTTT.

This clonotype has at least ten counts. J is TRBJ2-5 and V is TRBV4-1, with D possibly matching TRBD1 (5 bases). The CDR3 totals 17 residues. Germline V lookup: CDR1 MGHRA, CDR2 YSYEKL. Trimming left V 0 bases short and J 5 bases short, with 19 bases between. CDR3 sequence reads: CASSQESWGRGPETQYF. In DNA form, the CDR3 reads TGCGCCAGCAGCCAAGAGTCTTGGGGTAGGGGCCCGGAGACCCAGTACTTC.

In its sample, this clonotype was seen a few times. The V and J genes are TRBV9 and TRBJ1-1; a weak D match, TRBD1 (5 bases). The V end was cut by 2 bases, the J end by 3 bases, with 8 bases between. Germline V lookup: CDR1 SGDLS, CDR2 YYNGEE. The CDR3 covers 13 residues. CDR3 amino acids: CASSVRGDTEAFF. The CDR3 nucleotides read TGTGCCAGCAGCGTCCGGGGGGACACTGAAGCTTTCTTT.

This chain joins TRBV2 and TRBJ1-3, with unresolved D. This CDR3 contains 13 residues. Trimming took 7 bases from V and 2 from J, leaving 9 bases between them. Germline V gives CDR1 SNHLY, CDR2 FYNNEI. The CDR3 reads CASIVGAGNTIYF. CDR3 DNA: TGTGCCAGCATTGTCGGGGCTGGAAACACCATATATTTT.

This clonotype was counted a few times. This rearrangement joins TRBV7-6 to TRBJ2-5; D not certain. Trimming removed 4 bases at V and 7 bases at J, with 7 bases between. This CDR3 is 11 amino acids long. Germline V lookup: CDR1 SGHVS, CDR2 FNYEAQ. This CDR3 reads CASSSMWTQYF. As DNA, the CDR3 is TGTGCCAGCAGCTCCATGTGGACCCAGTACTTC.

V gene TRBV6-2 or TRBV6-3 combines with J gene TRBJ1-5, with 10 bases fitting TRBD1. V shed 7 bases and J 3 bases; nucleotides not matched to a gene: 9. The CDR3 is 16 residues long. CDR1 is MNHEY, CDR2 SVGEGT, per germline. The CDR3 loop is CASMPTGTGANQPQHF. CDR3 DNA sequence: TGTGCCAGCATGCCAACCGGGACAGGGGCCAATCAGCCCCAGCATTTT.

The CDR3 spells CASSLEAGAGTEAFF. DNA of the CDR3: TGTGCCAGCAGCTTAGAGGCAGGGGCAGGCACTGAAGCTTTCTTT. The chain is built from TRBV7-2 and TRBJ1-1, with D maybe TRBD1 (6 bases). V lost 1 base, J lost 4 bases, and 13 bases lay in between. The CDR3 has 15 residues. Germline lookup yields CDR1 SGHTA and CDR2 FQGNSA.